Included here is one T cell receptor (beta chain) sequence, with context. Its antigen is not known. This entry comes from a study of cytomegalovirus exposure and HLA in healthy donors. The CDR3 spans 20 residues. The germline CDR1 and CDR2 sequences are SGHVS and FQNEAQ. J was trimmed by 1 base and V by 3 bases; bases with no gene match: 17. The PCR employed 60 Vbeta primers together with 13 Jbeta primers. The table came from immunoSEQ multiplex PCR; TCRdb's copy has only in-frame clones and leaves some out. Seen here are over 150,000 clones, 70% to 80% observed once, and the top ten hold 2.9%. General study points: Reportedly, diagnosis of cytomegalovirus status by the classifier showed high specificity and sensitivity. Later analysis revealed greater clonal expansion in HLA-associated TCR beta chains than in equally common others. A highly shared variant cluster was judged a likely technical artifact.

The sequence was obtained from a male donor in good health and CMV-seronegative. The specimen sequenced was PBMCs. This sequence joins TRBV7-8 and TRBJ2-1, with 8 bases identical to TRBD2. The CDR3 loop is CASSFGTRAIRGYSYNEQFF. In DNA, the CDR3 is TGTGCCAGCAGCTTTGGGACTAGGGCAATAAGAGGATATTCCTACAATGAGCAGTTCTTC.